One and the same sample provided the 3 T cell receptor beta chains below, sequenced in a study of T cells in Graves' hyperthyroidism and ophthalmopathy. Authors of the study amplified TCR beta CDR3 regions from RNA transcripts. The study used the HTBI primer set for a first-round RT-PCR of the TCR CDR3. MiXCR, applied by TCRdb to the multiplex PCR reads, yields one record per CDR3 protein. Altogether a few hundred thousand distinct CDR3 sequences are present, around 15% being singletons, with the ten largest covering around 3.3%. The sequenced sample consisted of blood. Source of these receptors: a woman aged 40 to 49 with Graves' ophthalmopathy.

The chain's CDR3 is CASSPDLGTSGETQYF. CDR3 nucleotide sequence: TGTGCCAGCAGTCCGGACCTCGGGACTAGCGGGGAGACCCAGTACTTC. The genes are TRBV12-3 or TRBV12-4 and TRBJ2-5; 12 bases fit TRBD2. Trimming took 5 bases from V and 5 from J; bases not matched to a gene: 9. This CDR3 comprises 16 residues.

This clonotype came up a few times. A junction boundary mismatches the germline segment, possibly from a read error. This chain links TRBV11-2 with TRBJ2-1; 9 nucleotides line up with TRBD2. The CDR3 spans 18 residues. CDR1 is SGHAT and CDR2 is FQNNGV in the germline V gene. The CDR3 nucleotides read TGTGCCAGCAGCTCCCAGGGTGGTAGCGGGAGTTTTTATAATGGGCAGTTCTTC. Translating it yields CASSSQGGSGSFYNGQFF.

Turning to this clonotype: This may be a read error: a much more frequent sequence differs by one nucleotide. The chain recombines TRBV29-1 with TRBJ2-7, with D possibly being TRBD2 (5 bases). Germline CDR1 and CDR2: SQVTM and ANQGSEA. The CDR3 is 13 residues long. The DNA for the CDR3 is TGCAGCGTTGAGGGTCGAGCGGCCTACGATCAGTACTTC. Translation: CSVEGRAAYDQYF.